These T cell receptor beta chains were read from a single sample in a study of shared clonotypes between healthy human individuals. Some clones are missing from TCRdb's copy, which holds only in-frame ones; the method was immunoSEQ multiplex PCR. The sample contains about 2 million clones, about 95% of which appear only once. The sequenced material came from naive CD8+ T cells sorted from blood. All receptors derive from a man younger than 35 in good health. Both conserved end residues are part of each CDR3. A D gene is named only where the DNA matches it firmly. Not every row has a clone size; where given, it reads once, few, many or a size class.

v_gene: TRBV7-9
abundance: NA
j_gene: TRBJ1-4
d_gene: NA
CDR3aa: CASSLGARRDEKLFF
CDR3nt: TGTGCCAGCAGCTTAGGGGCCAGAAGAGATGAAAAACTGTTTTTT

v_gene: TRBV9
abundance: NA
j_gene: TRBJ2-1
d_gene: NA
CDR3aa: CASSASQDRNNEQFF
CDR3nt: TGTGCCAGCAGCGCAAGCCAGGACAGAAACAATGAGCAGTTCTTC

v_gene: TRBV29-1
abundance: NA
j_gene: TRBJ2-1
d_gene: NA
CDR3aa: CSVVGGSYNEQFF
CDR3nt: TGCAGCGTTGTTGGCGGTTCCTACAATGAGCAGTTCTTC

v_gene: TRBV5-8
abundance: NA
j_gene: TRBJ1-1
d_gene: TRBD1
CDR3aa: CASSLVGTEYSEAFF
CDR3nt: TGTGCCAGCAGCTTGGTGGGGACAGAGTACTCTGAAGCTTTCTTT

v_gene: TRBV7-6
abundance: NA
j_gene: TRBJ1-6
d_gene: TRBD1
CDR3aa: CASSFRTGSNSPLHF
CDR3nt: TGTGCCAGCAGCTTTAGGACAGGGTCTAATTCACCCCTCCACTTT

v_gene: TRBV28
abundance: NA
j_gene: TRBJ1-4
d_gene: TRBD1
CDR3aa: CASSTETGVREKLFF
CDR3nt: TGTGCCAGCAGTACCGAGACAGGGGTACGAGAAAAACTGTTTTTT

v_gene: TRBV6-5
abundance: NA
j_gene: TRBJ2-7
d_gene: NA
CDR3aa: CASSYESYEQYF
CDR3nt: TGTGCCAGCAGTTATGAGTCCTACGAGCAGTACTTC

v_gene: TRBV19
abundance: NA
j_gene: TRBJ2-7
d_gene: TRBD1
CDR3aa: CASSPGTGYEQYF
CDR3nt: TGTGCCAGTTCTCCCGGGACAGGGTACGAGCAGTACTTC

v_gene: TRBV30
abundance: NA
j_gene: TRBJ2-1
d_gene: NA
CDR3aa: CAWEPGVTTYNEQFF
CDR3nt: TGTGCCTGGGAACCGGGTGTAACTACGTACAATGAGCAGTTCTTC

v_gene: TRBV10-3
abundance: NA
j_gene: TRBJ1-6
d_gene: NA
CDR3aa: CASSGGGGSYNSPLHF
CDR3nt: TGTGCCAGCAGTGGTGGAGGGGGGTCCTATAATTCACCCCTCCACTTT

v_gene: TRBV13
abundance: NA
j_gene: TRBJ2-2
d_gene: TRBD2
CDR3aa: CASSPGETSGLTGELFF
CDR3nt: TGTGCCAGCAGCCCCGGGGAGACTAGCGGTCTTACCGGGGAGCTGTTTTTT

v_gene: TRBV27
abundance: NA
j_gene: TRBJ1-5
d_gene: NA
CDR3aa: CASRFTGTDQPQHF
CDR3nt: TGTGCCAGCAGATTTACAGGTACCGATCAGCCCCAGCATTTT

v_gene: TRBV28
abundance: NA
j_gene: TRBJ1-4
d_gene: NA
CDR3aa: CASSLNRGYNEKLFF
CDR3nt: TGTGCCAGCAGTCTGAACCGGGGCTATAATGAAAAACTGTTTTTT

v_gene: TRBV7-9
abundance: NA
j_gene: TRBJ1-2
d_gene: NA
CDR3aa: CASSPWDPRDYGYTF
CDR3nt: TGTGCCAGCAGCCCATGGGACCCCAGAGACTATGGCTACACCTTC

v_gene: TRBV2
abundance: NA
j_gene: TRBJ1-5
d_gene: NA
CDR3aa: CASSEEAGEGNQPQHF
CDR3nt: TGTGCCAGCAGTGAAGAGGCAGGGGAAGGCAATCAGCCCCAGCATTTT

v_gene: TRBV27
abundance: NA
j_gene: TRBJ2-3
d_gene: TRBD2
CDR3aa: CASSSLTSGGIDTQYF
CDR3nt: TGTGCCAGCAGTTCCCTGACTAGCGGGGGAATAGATACGCAGTATTTT

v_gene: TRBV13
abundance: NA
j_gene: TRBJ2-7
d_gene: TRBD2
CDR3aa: CASSPWTSGSYEQYF
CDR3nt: TGTGCCAGCAGCCCTTGGACTAGCGGGAGCTACGAGCAGTACTTC

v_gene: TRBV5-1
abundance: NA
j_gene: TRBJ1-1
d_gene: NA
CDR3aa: CASSLRGLSTEAFF
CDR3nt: TGCGCCAGCAGCTTGAGAGGCCTGAGCACTGAAGCTTTCTTT

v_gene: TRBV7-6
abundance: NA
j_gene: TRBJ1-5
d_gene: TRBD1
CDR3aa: CASSPDRETQPQHF
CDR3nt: TGTGCCAGCAGCCCAGACAGGGAGACTCAGCCCCAGCATTTT

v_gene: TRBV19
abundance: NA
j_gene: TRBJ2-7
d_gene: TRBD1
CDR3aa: CASSAGQAIYEQYF
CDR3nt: TGTGCCAGTAGTGCTGGACAGGCGATCTACGAGCAGTACTTC

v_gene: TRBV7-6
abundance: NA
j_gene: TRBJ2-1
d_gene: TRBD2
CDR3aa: CASSLGLAGGDEQFF
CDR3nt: TGTGCCAGCAGCCTGGGACTAGCGGGAGGGGATGAGCAGTTCTTC

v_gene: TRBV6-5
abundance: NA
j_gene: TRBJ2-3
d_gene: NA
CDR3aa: CASTPGPSTDTQYF
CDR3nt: TGTGCCAGCACCCCCGGGCCATCGACAGATACGCAGTATTTT

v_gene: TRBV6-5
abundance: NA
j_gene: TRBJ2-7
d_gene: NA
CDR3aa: CASKEGPTYEQYF
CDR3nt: TGTGCCAGCAAGGAGGGACCGACTTACGAGCAGTACTTC

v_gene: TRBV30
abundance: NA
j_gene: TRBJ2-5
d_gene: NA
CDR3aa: CAWSVPWGRYQETQYF
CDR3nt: TGTGCCTGGAGTGTACCCTGGGGTCGGTACCAAGAGACCCAGTACTTC

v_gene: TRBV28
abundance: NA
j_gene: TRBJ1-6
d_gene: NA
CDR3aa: CASSPIAGRSPLHF
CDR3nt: TGTGCCAGCAGTCCGATAGCAGGGAGGTCACCCCTCCACTTT

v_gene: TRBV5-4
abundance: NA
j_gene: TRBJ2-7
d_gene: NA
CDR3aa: CASRDSGSYEQYF
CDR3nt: TGTGCCAGCCGCGACTCTGGCTCCTACGAGCAGTACTTC

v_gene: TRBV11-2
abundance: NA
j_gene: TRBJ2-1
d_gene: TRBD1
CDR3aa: CASSPGQGTYNEQFF
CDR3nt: TGTGCCAGCAGCCCGGGACAGGGGACCTACAATGAGCAGTTCTTC

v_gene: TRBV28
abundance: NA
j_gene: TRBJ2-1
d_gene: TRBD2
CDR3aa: CASSLAGGYNEQFF
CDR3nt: TGTGCCAGCAGTCTAGCGGGAGGATACAATGAGCAGTTCTTC

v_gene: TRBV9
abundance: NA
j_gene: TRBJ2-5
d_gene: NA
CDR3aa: CASSVGKGPETQYF
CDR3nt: TGTGCCAGCAGCGTAGGCAAGGGCCCCGAGACCCAGTACTTC

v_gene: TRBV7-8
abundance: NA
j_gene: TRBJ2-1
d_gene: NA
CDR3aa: CASSLAADSYNEQFF
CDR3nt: TGTGCCAGCAGCTTAGCGGCTGACTCCTACAATGAGCAGTTCTTC

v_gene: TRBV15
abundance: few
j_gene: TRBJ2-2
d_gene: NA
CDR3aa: CATSPRTKNTGELFF
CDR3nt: TGTGCCACCAGCCCGCGGACCAAGAACACCGGGGAGCTGTTTTTT

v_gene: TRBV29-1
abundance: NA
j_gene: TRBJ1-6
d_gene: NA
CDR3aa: CSVEGQAFGNSPLHF
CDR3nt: TGCAGCGTTGAAGGTCAGGCGTTCGGGAATTCACCCCTCCACTTT

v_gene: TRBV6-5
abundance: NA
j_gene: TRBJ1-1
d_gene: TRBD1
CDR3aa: CASSPTGLNTEAFF
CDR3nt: TGTGCCAGCAGCCCGACAGGGTTGAACACTGAAGCTTTCTTT

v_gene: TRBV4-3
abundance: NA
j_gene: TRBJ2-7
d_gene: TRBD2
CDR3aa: CASSQELAGSSYEQYF
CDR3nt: TGCGCCAGCAGCCAAGAATTAGCGGGATCCTCCTACGAGCAGTACTTC

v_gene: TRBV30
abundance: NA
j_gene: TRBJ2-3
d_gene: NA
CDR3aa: CAWSGAWGDTQYF
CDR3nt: TGTGCCTGGAGTGGGGCCTGGGGGGATACGCAGTATTTT

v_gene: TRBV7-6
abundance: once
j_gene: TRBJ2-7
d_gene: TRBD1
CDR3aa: CASSAGTGDYEQYF
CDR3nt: TGTGCCAGCAGCGCCGGGACAGGGGACTACGAGCAGTACTTC

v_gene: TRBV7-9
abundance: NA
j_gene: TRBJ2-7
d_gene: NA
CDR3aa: CASSSSLEIAYEQYF
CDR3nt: TGTGCCAGCAGCTCGAGCTTAGAGATTGCCTACGAGCAGTACTTC

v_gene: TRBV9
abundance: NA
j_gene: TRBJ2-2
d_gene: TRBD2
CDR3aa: CASSAGGGNGELFF
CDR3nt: TGTGCCAGCAGCGCGGGAGGGGGTAACGGGGAGCTGTTTTTT

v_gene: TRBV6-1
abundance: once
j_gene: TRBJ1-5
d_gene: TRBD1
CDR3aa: CASSEDRGLWPQHF
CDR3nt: TGTGCCAGCAGTGAGGACAGGGGATTATGGCCCCAGCATTTT

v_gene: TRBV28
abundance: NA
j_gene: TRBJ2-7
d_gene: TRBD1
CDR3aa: CASGDSRYEQYF
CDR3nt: TGTGCCAGCGGGGACAGTAGGTACGAGCAGTACTTC

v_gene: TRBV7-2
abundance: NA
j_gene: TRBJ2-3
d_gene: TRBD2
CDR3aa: CASSLYDGRADTQYF
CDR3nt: TGTGCCAGCAGCTTGTATGACGGGAGGGCAGATACGCAGTATTTT

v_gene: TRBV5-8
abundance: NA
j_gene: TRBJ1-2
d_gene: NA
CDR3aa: CASRQAGAGYGYTF
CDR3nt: TGTGCCAGCAGGCAGGCGGGGGCCGGCTATGGCTACACCTTC

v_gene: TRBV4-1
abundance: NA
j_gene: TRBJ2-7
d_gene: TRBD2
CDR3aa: CASSQVMVADYGPSGTYEQYF
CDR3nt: TGCGCCAGCAGCCAAGTTATGGTGGCCGATTATGGGCCTAGCGGAACCTACGAGCAGTACTTC

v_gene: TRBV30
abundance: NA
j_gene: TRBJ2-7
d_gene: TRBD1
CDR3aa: CAWSRGTGPYEQYF
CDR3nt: TGTGCCTGGAGTCGCGGGACAGGGCCCTACGAGCAGTACTTC

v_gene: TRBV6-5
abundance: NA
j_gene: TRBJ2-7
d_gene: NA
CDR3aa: CASSQIGSSYEQYF
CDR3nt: TGTGCCAGCAGTCAAATAGGGAGTTCCTACGAGCAGTACTTC

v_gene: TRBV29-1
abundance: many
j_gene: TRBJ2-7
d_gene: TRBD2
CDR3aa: CSVGLAEGAEQYF
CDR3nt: TGCAGCGTGGGACTAGCCGAGGGGGCCGAGCAGTACTTC